One and the same sample provided the 26 T cell receptor beta chains below, sequenced in a study of blood T cells in healthy people across ages. Next came a second PCR, run for 7 to 11 cycles, which used a sample-barcoded 5' primer along with a J-beta primer mix. TCRdb re-called the 5' RACE reads with MiXCR, one entry per CDR3 protein. The sample records nearly 800,000 distinct CDR3 sequences, around a quarter being singletons. The sample was also linked to a second study, of T cells of mothers and their children.

Material for sequencing was blood. The receptor set was obtained from a boy younger than 18 in good health.

This chain uses TRBV28 with TRBJ2-6; weak D call: TRBD2 (7 bases). This CDR3 is 15 amino acids long. Germline V gene data show CDR1 as MDHEN and CDR2 as SYDVKM. The ends were cut back, 7 bases at V and 2 bases at J, with 12 bases in the middle. In DNA form, the CDR3 reads TGTGCCAGCACGAGGGGGGGCACTGGGGCCAACGTCCTGACTTTC. It translates to CASTRGGTGANVLTF.

This clonotype was seen only a few times. The genes are TRBV4-3 and TRBJ2-3; D not certain. Germline CDR1 and CDR2: LGHNA and YSLEER. The length of the CDR3 is 15 residues. V was pared by 1 base and J by 0 bases, with 8 bases between. DNA for the CDR3: TGCGCCAGCAGCCAAGGCCCGACTAGCACAGATACGCAGTATTTT. It codes for CASSQGPTSTDTQYF.

The gene calls are TRBV20-1 and TRBJ1-2, with 7 bases aligning to TRBD1. The CDR3 totals 14 residues. Losses at the gene ends were 6 bases for V and 5 bases for J; bases not matched to a gene: 12. Germline values: CDR1 DFQATT, CDR2 SNEGSKA (reference sequence). The CDR3 DNA sequence: TGCAGTGCCGCGGCGAGACAGGGCATTTATGGCTACACCTTC. It is translated as CSAAARQGIYGYTF.

This clonotype was detected only a few times. The chain joins TRBV6-6 to TRBJ2-2; TRBD1 aligns across 8 bases. V trimming: 2 bases; J trimming: 4 bases; junction bases outside the gene matches: 6. There are 16 residues in the CDR3. Germline CDR1 is MNHNY and CDR2 is SVGAGI (reference sequence). As DNA, the CDR3 is TGTGCCAGCAGTTACGCCGGACAGGGAGGCACCGGGGAGCTGTTTTTT. It translates to CASSYAGQGGTGELFF.

This clonotype was observed a handful of times. The V and J genes are TRBV12-3 or TRBV12-4 and TRBJ1-2; D is ambiguous. The ends were cut back, 0 bases at V and 8 bases at J, with 13 bases in the middle. CDR3 length: 14 amino acids. The CDR3 here is CASSLAPDLRGYTF. The DNA of the CDR3 is TGTGCCAGCAGTTTAGCGCCGGATTTAAGGGGCTACACCTTC.

The CDR3 DNA reads TGTGCCAGCAGCCCCATGGGGGTTCCAGATACGCAGTATTTT. It is translated as CASSPMGVPDTQYF. The V gene is TRBV7-8, the J gene TRBJ2-3; D possibly matches TRBD1 or TRBD2 (5 bases each). Deletions cut 5 bases from V and 4 bases from J, with 13 bases between. Germline CDR1 and CDR2: SGHVS and FQNEAQ. This CDR3 is 14 amino acids long.

The gene calls are TRBV20-1 and TRBJ1-1; TRBD1 might be the D (6 bases). V lost 3 bases and J lost 3, with 11 bases in between. Looked up from germline, CDR1 is DFQATT and CDR2 is SNEGSKA (reference sequence). This CDR3 has 13 residues. DNA for the CDR3: TGCAGTGCTAGCCTAGGGGGGGACACTGAAGCTTTCTTT. Translating gives CSASLGGDTEAFF.

V and J are TRBV28 and TRBJ2-5; D gene ambiguous. The V end was cut by 4 bases, the J end by 10 bases, with 16 bases between. Looked up from germline, CDR1 is MDHEN and CDR2 is SYDVKM. The CDR3 loop spans 13 amino acids. The CDR3 coding sequence is TGTGCCAGCAGTTCTAGGGCGCCACCGGACCAGTACTTC. This sequence encodes CASSSRAPPDQYF.

This clonotype was found a few times. The junction and the germline gene differ at one end; a read error may be behind it. The rearrangement uses TRBV5-6 and TRBJ2-4; tentative D call: TRBD2 (5 bases). Germline lookup yields CDR1 SGHDT and CDR2 YYEEEE. There are 16 residues in the CDR3. CDR3 in amino acids: CASSRTPGSATNIQYF. The CDR3 DNA reads as TGTGCCAGCAGCCGGACGCCGGGAAGTGCCACAAACATTCAGTACTTC.

V and J are TRBV4-3 and TRBJ1-1, with 7 nucleotides matching TRBD1. CDR1 is LGHNA, CDR2 YSLEER, per germline. This CDR3 comprises 16 residues. The V gene end was trimmed by 0 bases and the J gene end by 3 bases; junction bases not matched to a gene: 7. As DNA, the CDR3 is TGCGCCAGCAGCCAAGACAGGGGGGGGGGATACACTGAAGCTTTCTTT. Translating gives CASSQDRGGGYTEAFF.

A word on this clonotype: A read error may account for a junction end that differs from germline. This chain connects TRBV28 to TRBJ2-5; D is ambiguous. Germline V gives CDR1 MDHEN, CDR2 SYDVKM. The CDR3 length is 15 residues. The CDR3 DNA is TGTGCCAGCAGTTTTTCCCTAGAGTACCAAGAGACCCAGTGCTTC. It is translated as CASSFSLEYQETQCF.

This clonotype came up a few times. The chain has TRBV27 and TRBJ2-1; D possibly matches TRBD1 or TRBD2 (5 bases each). This CDR3 comprises 16 residues. Germline CDR1 is MNHEY and CDR2 is SMNVEV (reference sequence). Trimming took off 1 base at V and 5 bases at J, with 15 bases between the two ends. The CDR3 loop reads CASSLYMQGDNNEQFF. The CDR3 DNA is TGTGCCAGCAGTTTATATATGCAGGGAGACAACAATGAGCAGTTCTTC.

This rearrangement joins TRBV5-4 to TRBJ2-7; TRBD2 matches 13 bases. CDR3 length equals 14 residues. Germline loops: CDR1 SGHNT, CDR2 YYREEE (reference sequence). V dropped 4 bases and J dropped 9; count of bases not matched to a gene: 7. The CDR3 DNA is TGTGCCAGCAGCCCCAGACTAGCGGGAGGTGGGCAGTACGTC. It is translated as CASSPRLAGGGQYV.

The J gene is TRBJ2-3, the V gene TRBV20-1, with TRBD2 identical over 11 bases. With V trimmed by 7 bases and J by 1 base, 4 bases remained unmatched. The CDR3 has 14 amino acids. Germline-derived CDR1 and CDR2 are DFQATT and SNEGSKA (reference sequence). CDR3 in DNA: TGCAGTGATACACTAGCGGGGGGCACAGATACGCAGTATTTT. Its protein is CSDTLAGGTDTQYF.

This clonotype appeared a few times. The chain carries TRBV29-1 and TRBJ2-5, with D possibly TRBD1 on 6 matching bases. Trimming removed 2 bases at V and 4 bases at J, with 11 bases between. The CDR3 is 13 residues long. In germline, CDR1 is SQVTM, CDR2 ANQGSEA. The CDR3 nucleotides read TGCAGCGTTGAAAGGGGCAGGGGAGAGACCCAGTACTTC. It translates to CSVERGRGETQYF.

The CDR3 DNA sequence: TGTGCCAGCAGGGGGACAGGGGGCTTCGGGGAAAAACTGTTTTTT. Protein product: CASRGTGGFGEKLFF. This chain connects TRBV12-3 or TRBV12-4 to TRBJ1-4; 12 nucleotides align to TRBD1. The CDR3 is made up of 15 amino acids. The V segment lost 6 bases and the J segment 8 bases; nucleotides outside the gene matches: 7.

The V and J genes are TRBV7-2 and TRBJ2-7; 12 bases fit TRBD2. CDR1 and CDR2 from the germline V gene are SGHTA and FQGNSA. This CDR3 has 15 amino acids. The trim removed 4 bases at V and 4 bases at J, leaving 5 bases unmatched. CDR3 amino acids: CASSSLTSGGYEQYF. The DNA of the CDR3 is TGTGCCAGCAGCTCACTGACTAGCGGGGGATACGAGCAGTACTTC.

The chain is built from TRBV9 and TRBJ2-2; 12 bases match TRBD2. Trimming at V came to 8 bases and at J to 5 bases, leaving 10 bases not matched to a gene. Germline V gene data show CDR1 as SGDLS and CDR2 as YYNGEE. The CDR3 covers 16 residues. CDR3 protein: CASPSSGRAATGELFF. The CDR3 nucleotides are TGTGCCAGTCCATCTAGCGGGAGGGCCGCGACCGGGGAGCTGTTTTTT.

The CDR3, as DNA: TGTGCCAGCAGTGGACAGGCCGCAACTAATGAAAAACTGTTTTTT. This translates into CASSGQAATNEKLFF. V usage is TRBV28 and J usage is TRBJ1-4; 7 bases agree with TRBD1. Germline CDR1 MDHEN, CDR2 SYDVKM. The CDR3 totals 15 residues. The V gene end was trimmed by 5 bases and the J gene end by 0 bases; junction bases not matched to a gene: 3.

J is TRBJ2-3 and V is TRBV6-6; D may correspond to TRBD1 or TRBD2 (5 bases each). Germline V CDR1 and CDR2: MNHNY, SVGAGI (reference sequence). V was trimmed by 2 bases and J by 0 bases, leaving 15 bases between them. The CDR3 is 17 residues long. The CDR3 is CASSYPPDGASTDTQYF. In DNA, the CDR3 is TGTGCCAGCAGTTACCCACCCGACGGGGCTAGCACAGATACGCAGTATTTT.

The rearrangement links TRBV7-2 to TRBJ2-3, with no clear D. The CDR3 length is 15 residues. Germline CDR1 is SGHTA and CDR2 is FQGNSA. Trimming took off 1 base at V and 2 bases at J, with 10 bases between the two ends. The CDR3 region has the DNA TGTGCCAGCAGCTTAGTGGGTCTTCTCACAGATACGCAGTATTTT. Translating it yields CASSLVGLLTDTQYF.

This clonotype was seen more than once but under ten times. The chain uses TRBV11-2 and TRBJ2-3; 8 bases are a match to TRBD2. Per germline, CDR1 SGHAT and CDR2 FQNNGV. The V and J ends lost 5 bases and 5 bases, in that order; junction bases with no gene match: 9. This CDR3 is 15 amino acids long. The CDR3 loop is CASSTLGGGRDTQYF. CDR3 coding DNA: TGTGCCAGCAGCACTCTTGGCGGGGGGCGAGATACGCAGTATTTT. The complete variable domain, with remaining parts taken from reference TRBV11-2 and TRBJ2-3, reads EAGVAQSPRYKIIEKRQSVAFWCNPISGHATLYWYQQILGQGPKLLIQFQNNGVVDDSQLPKDRFSAERLKGVDSTLKIQPAKLEDSAVYLCASSTLGGGRDTQYFGPGTRLTVL.

The V gene is TRBV7-9, the J gene TRBJ1-4; maybe TRBD1 (5 bases). CDR1 is SEHNR and CDR2 is FQNEAQ in the germline V gene (reference sequence). Trimming left V 4 bases short and J 7 bases short, with 16 bases between. The CDR3 contains 15 residues. CDR3 residues: CASSSYTGLGEKLFF. CDR3 coding DNA: TGTGCCAGCAGCTCGTATACGGGGCTCGGTGAAAAACTGTTTTTT.

This chain joins TRBV28 and TRBJ2-2; 11 bases align to TRBD2. Germline CDR1 is MDHEN and CDR2 is SYDVKM. The V segment lost 8 bases and the J segment 2 bases; nucleotides outside the gene matches: 10. This CDR3 comprises 17 residues. The CDR3 DNA sequence: TGTGCCAGCTCAATCCCTAGCGGGGGGTCCAACACCGGGGAGCTGTTTTTT. It specifies CASSIPSGGSNTGELFF.

On this clonotype itself: At one of its ends the junction is not consistent with the germline gene, which may arise from a read error. The chain links TRBV7-2 to TRBJ1-2, with D perhaps TRBD1 (6 bases). The CDR3 covers 15 residues. Germline CDR1 reads SGHTA; CDR2 reads FQGNSA. CDR3 bases: TGTGCCAGCAGCCAAAGACAGGCTCTGAACTATCGCTACACCTTC. Translation: CASSQRQALNYRYTF.

This chain uses TRBV21-1 with TRBJ2-5; the DNA was not used to check the table's D call, TRBD1. The better agreement between TRBJ2-1 and the DNA end casts doubt on the J call. TRBV21-1 is a recognized pseudogene. The CDR3 has 16 amino acids. CDR3 residues: CASSKEDRLTYNEQFF. The CDR3, as DNA: TGTGCCAGCAGCAAGGAGGACAGGTTGACCTACAATGAGCAGTTCTTC.